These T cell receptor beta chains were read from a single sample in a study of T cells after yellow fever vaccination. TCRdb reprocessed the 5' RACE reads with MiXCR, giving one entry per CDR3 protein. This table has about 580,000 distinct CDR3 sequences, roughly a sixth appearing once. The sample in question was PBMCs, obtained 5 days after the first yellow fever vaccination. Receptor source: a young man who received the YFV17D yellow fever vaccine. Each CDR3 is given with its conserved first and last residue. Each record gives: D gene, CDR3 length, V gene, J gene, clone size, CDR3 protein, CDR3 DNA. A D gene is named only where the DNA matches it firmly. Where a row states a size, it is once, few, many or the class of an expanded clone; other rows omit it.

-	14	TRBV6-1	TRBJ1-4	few	CASGGQRGIEKLFF	TGTGCCAGTGGGGGGCAGCGGGGGATCGAAAAACTGTTTTTT
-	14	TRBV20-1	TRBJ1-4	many	CSARESGYNEKLFF	TGCAGTGCTAGAGAATCGGGATATAATGAAAAACTGTTTTTT
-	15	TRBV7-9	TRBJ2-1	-	CASTWRGSSYNEQFF	TGTGCCAGCACCTGGCGGGGTAGCTCCTACAATGAGCAGTTCTTC
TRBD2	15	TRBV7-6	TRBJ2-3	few	CASSLGGTSPDTQYF	TGTGCCAGCAGCTTAGGCGGGACTAGCCCAGATACGCAGTATTTT
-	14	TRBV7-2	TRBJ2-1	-	CASSPLSVVDEQFF	TGTGCCAGCAGCCCCTTATCCGTGGTGGATGAGCAGTTCTTC
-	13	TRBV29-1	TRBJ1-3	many	CSVIPDIGNTIYF	TGCAGCGTCATTCCCGATATTGGAAACACCATATATTTT
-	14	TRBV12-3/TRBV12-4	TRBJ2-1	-	CASSLRSFYNEQFF	TGTGCCAGCAGTTTACGGTCATTCTACAATGAGCAGTTCTTC
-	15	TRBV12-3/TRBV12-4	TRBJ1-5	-	CASSPTGTGGQPQHF	TGTGCCAGCAGCCCGACAGGTACGGGGGGTCAGCCCCAGCATTTT
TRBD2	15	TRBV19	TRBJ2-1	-	CASLTAGGSYNEQFF	TGTGCCAGCCTCACTGCGGGGGGCTCTTACAATGAGCAGTTCTTC
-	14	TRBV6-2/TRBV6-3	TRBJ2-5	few	CASSYPGVEETQYF	TGTGCCAGCAGTTATCCGGGGGTAGAAGAGACCCAGTACTTC
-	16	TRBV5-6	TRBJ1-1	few	CASSLAPGRMNTEAFF	TGTGCCAGCAGCTTGGCTCCAGGGCGCATGAACACTGAAGCTTTCTTT
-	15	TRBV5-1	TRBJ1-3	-	CASSLEVQGGNTIYF	TGCGCCAGCAGCTTGGAAGTCCAGGGGGGAAACACCATATATTTT
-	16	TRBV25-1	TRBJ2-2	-	CASSDQRFSNTGELFF	TGTGCCAGCAGTGATCAGAGGTTTTCTAACACCGGGGAGCTGTTTTTT
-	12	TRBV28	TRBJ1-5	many	CASDFTNQPQHF	TGTGCCAGCGATTTTACGAATCAGCCCCAGCATTTT
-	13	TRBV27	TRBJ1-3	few	CASRGFPGNTIYF	TGTGCCAGCCGAGGGTTCCCTGGAAACACCATATATTTT
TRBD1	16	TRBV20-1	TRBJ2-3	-	CSASRAGTGRTDTQYF	TGCAGTGCTAGTCGGGCTGGGACAGGGAGGACAGATACGCAGTATTTT
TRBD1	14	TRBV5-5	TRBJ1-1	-	CASRNGTGKTEAFF	TGTGCCAGCAGGAATGGGACAGGGAAAACTGAAGCTTTCTTT
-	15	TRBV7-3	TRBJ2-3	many	CASSLYGGRTDTQYF	TGTGCCAGCAGCTTATACGGGGGGCGCACAGATACGCAGTATTTT
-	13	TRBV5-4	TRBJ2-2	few	CASSFMAGGELFF	TGTGCCAGCAGCTTTATGGCGGGCGGGGAGCTGTTTTTT
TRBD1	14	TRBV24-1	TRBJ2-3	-	CATSDPGQFDTQYF	TGTGCCACCAGTGACCCGGGACAGTTCGATACGCAGTATTTT
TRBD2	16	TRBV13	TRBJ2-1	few	CASSSYRLAGRNEQFF	TGTGCCAGCAGCTCCTACCGACTAGCGGGCCGTAATGAGCAGTTCTTC
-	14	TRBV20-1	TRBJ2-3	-	CSARDSRGPDTQYF	TGCAGTGCTAGAGATTCCCGGGGGCCCGATACGCAGTATTTT
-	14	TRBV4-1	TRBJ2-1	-	CASSQASPYNEQFF	TGCGCCAGCAGCCAGGCTTCCCCCTACAATGAGCAGTTCTTC
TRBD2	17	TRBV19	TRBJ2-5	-	CASSIRLRSGGEETQYF	TGTGCCAGTAGTATTAGGCTGCGGAGCGGGGGGGAAGAGACCCAGTACTTC
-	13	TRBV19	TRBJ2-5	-	CASSILAEGTQYF	TGTGCCAGTAGTATCCTAGCCGAAGGGACCCAGTACTTC
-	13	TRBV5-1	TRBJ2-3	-	CASGWGNTDTQYF	TGCGCCAGCGGGTGGGGGAACACAGATACGCAGTATTTT
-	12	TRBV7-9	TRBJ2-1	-	CASSFGPQEQFF	TGTGCCAGCAGCTTTGGGCCCCAAGAACAGTTCTTC
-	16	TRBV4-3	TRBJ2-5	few	CASSRQTYGAGETQYF	TGCGCCAGCAGCCGCCAGACCTACGGGGCCGGAGAGACCCAGTACTTC
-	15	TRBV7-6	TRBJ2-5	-	CASSLLRPEQETQYF	TGTGCCAGCAGCTTGTTGCGGCCGGAACAAGAGACCCAGTACTTC
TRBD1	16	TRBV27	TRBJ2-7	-	CASSPTLTGVTYEQYF	TGTGCCAGCAGCCCAACCCTTACAGGGGTAACCTACGAGCAGTACTTC
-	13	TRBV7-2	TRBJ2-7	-	CASSFDLDYEQYF	TGTGCCAGCAGTTTTGATCTAGACTACGAGCAGTACTTC
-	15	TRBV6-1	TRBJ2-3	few	CASSEEGGLMDTQYF	TGTGCCAGCAGTGAAGAAGGGGGTTTAATGGATACGCAGTATTTT
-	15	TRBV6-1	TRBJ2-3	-	CASRKQGRSTDTQYF	TGTGCCAGCAGGAAACAGGGACGGAGCACAGATACGCAGTATTTT
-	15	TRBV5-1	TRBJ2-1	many	CASREGPIKGNEQFF	TGCGCCAGCAGGGAAGGTCCTATCAAGGGGAATGAGCAGTTCTTC
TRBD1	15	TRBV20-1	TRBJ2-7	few	CSARRSGTVTYEQYF	TGCAGTGCGAGAAGATCCGGGACAGTAACCTACGAGCAGTACTTC
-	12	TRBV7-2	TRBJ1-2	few	CASSSLLYGYTF	TGTGCCAGCAGCTCGTTACTGTATGGCTACACCTTC
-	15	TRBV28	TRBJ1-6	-	CASSFRGSWGPPLHF	TGTGCCAGCAGTTTTAGGGGGTCGTGGGGCCCACCCCTCCACTTT
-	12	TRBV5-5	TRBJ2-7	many	CASSSYEYEQYF	TGTGCCAGCAGCTCTTACGAGTACGAGCAGTACTTC
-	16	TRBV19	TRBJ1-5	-	CASSIDRQPRFQPQHF	TGTGCCAGTAGTATCGACAGACAACCCCGCTTTCAGCCCCAGCATTTT
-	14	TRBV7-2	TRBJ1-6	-	CASSPQKGNSPLHF	TGTGCCAGCAGCCCTCAAAAGGGTAATTCACCCCTCCACTTT
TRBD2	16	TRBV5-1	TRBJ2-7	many	CASSTTGGAFSYEQYF	TGCGCCAGCAGCACGACGGGAGGGGCATTCTCCTACGAGCAGTACTTC
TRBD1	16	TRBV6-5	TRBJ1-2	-	CASSYSGGQFLYGYTF	TGTGCCAGCAGTTACTCGGGGGGACAGTTTCTCTATGGCTACACCTTC
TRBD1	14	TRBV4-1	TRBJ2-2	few	CASSQGTGPGELFF	TGCGCCAGCAGCCAAGGGACAGGGCCCGGGGAGCTGTTTTTT
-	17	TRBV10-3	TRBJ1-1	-	CAISESRDTSPNTEAFF	TGTGCCATCAGTGAGTCTCGAGACACAAGCCCGAACACTGAAGCTTTCTTT
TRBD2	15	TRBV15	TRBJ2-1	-	CATSRDRGGGREQFF	TGTGCCACCAGCAGAGATCGCGGGGGGGGCCGAGAGCAGTTCTTC
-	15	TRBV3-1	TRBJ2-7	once	CASSQNVAANYEQYF	TGTGCCAGCAGCCAAAATGTAGCGGCGAACTACGAGCAGTACTTC